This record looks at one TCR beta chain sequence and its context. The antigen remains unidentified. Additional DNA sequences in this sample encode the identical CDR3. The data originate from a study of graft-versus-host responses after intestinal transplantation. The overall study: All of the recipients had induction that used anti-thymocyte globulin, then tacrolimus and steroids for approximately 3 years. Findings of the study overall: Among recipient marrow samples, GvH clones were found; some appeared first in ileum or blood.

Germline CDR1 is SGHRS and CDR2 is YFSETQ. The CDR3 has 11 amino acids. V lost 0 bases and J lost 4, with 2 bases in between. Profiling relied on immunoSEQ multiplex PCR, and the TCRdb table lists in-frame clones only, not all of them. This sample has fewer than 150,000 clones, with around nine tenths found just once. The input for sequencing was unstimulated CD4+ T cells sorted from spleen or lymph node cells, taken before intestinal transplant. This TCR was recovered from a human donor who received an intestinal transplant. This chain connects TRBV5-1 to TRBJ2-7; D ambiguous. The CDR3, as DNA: TGCGCCAGCAGCTTGGGGTACGAGCAGTACTTC. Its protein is CASSLGYEQYF.